The source of this TCR beta chain is a study of T cell changes during pregnancy in multiple sclerosis. This CDR3 has 14 residues. Looked up from germline, CDR1 is MNHEY and CDR2 is SMNVEV (reference sequence). Concerning this clone itself: Relative to the germline gene, one junction end is altered; a read error may explain this.

Measured with immunoSEQ multiplex PCR; TCRdb has only the in-frame clones, and not every one. The repertoire holds tens of thousands of clones, with around 85% as singletons. The source is a female donor with multiple sclerosis, enrolled in a pregnancy study. The chain carries TRBV27 and TRBJ1-4; the D is unclear. The input for sequencing was peripheral blood, taken before pregnancy. CDR3 bases: TGTGCCAGCAGTTTACCCGGGTTAAATGAACAACTGTTTTTT. Amino acid sequence: CASSLPGLNEQLFF.